A single sample gave rise to the 7 T cell receptor beta chains below, sequenced in a study of cytomegalovirus exposure and HLA in healthy donors. Repertoires were generated with immunoSEQ multiplex PCR, while TCRdb's copy carries only in-frame clones and drops some. The sample has fewer than 75,000 clones, 94% seen once. Sequencing input: PBMCs. The receptor set was obtained from a woman younger than 30 in good health and CMV-seropositive.

V usage is TRBV7-6 and J usage is TRBJ2-1; 7 nucleotides line up with TRBD2. Germline assignment: CDR1 SGHVS and CDR2 FNYEAQ. The CDR3 is 13 amino acids. Trimming at V came to 4 bases and at J to 15 bases, leaving 12 bases not matched to a gene. CDR3 loop: CASSSEFYGTMFF. The DNA of the CDR3 is TGTGCCAGCAGCTCCGAGTTCTACGGGACTATGTTCTTC.

The V and J genes are TRBV2 and TRBJ2-5, with 7 bases that match TRBD1. There are 14 residues in the CDR3. The junction had 9 bases not matched to a gene; V was cut back by 6 bases and J by 5 bases. Germline V gene sequence: CDR1 SNHLY, CDR2 FYNNEI. CDR3 region: CASSLRGQWETQYF. The CDR3, as DNA: TGTGCCAGCAGCCTAAGGGGACAGTGGGAGACCCAGTACTTC.

V usage is TRBV6-4 and J usage is TRBJ1-1; D remains unclear. Trimming took 3 bases from V and 3 from J, leaving 11 bases between them. Germline CDR1 is MRHNA and CDR2 is SNTAGT. The CDR3 is 14 residues long. CDR3 protein: CASSEEEGDTEAFF. The CDR3 nucleotides are TGTGCCAGCAGTGAAGAGGAGGGTGACACTGAAGCTTTCTTT.

The chain recombines TRBV10-3 with TRBJ2-7; 7 bases align to TRBD1. This CDR3 has 11 amino acids. The V segment lost 7 bases and the J segment 6 bases; nucleotides outside the gene matches: 3. CDR1 and CDR2 (germline): ENHRY, SYGVKD. CDR3 protein: CAITRDSEQYF. CDR3 nucleotide sequence: TGTGCCATCACCCGGGACAGCGAGCAGTACTTC.

The rearrangement joins TRBV7-8 to TRBJ1-5; 9 positions agree with TRBD1. This CDR3 spans 16 amino acids. Trimming cost V 1 base and J 6 bases; bases outside gene matches: 7. From germline, CDR1 is SGHVS and CDR2 FQNEAQ. The chain's CDR3 is CASSLGLQGAGQPQHF. Here the CDR3 DNA reads TGTGCCAGCAGCTTAGGACTACAGGGGGCAGGTCAGCCCCAGCATTTT.

CDR3 DNA sequence: TGTGCCAGCAGCCCCCTAGCGGGAGCGAGGGGGGATGAGCAGTTCTTC. Its protein product is CASSPLAGARGDEQFF. This chain joins TRBV7-9 and TRBJ2-1, with 10 bases lining up with TRBD2. The CDR3 extends over 16 amino acids. The ends lost 5 bases at V and 8 bases at J; junction bases unmatched: 12. Germline V lookup: CDR1 SEHNR, CDR2 FQNEAQ (reference sequence).

Concerning this clone itself: Given the absence of the conserved phenylalanine or tryptophan at the CDR3 end, a read error is likely. The DNA is left out, because the CDR3 cannot be placed on it with certainty; the CDR3 is given as TCRdb lists it. The CDR3 spells CASSMRGKL. The gene calls are TRBV19 and TRBJ2-7; the table gives TRBD1 as D, unverified against the DNA. The CDR3 is 9 residues long, ends included. CDR1 is LNHDA, CDR2 SQIVND, per germline (reference sequence).